This T cell receptor beta chain appears in the sequencing data of a study of beta chain features in type 1 diabetes. Broader study findings: All four CD4+ subsets of Type 1 diabetes patients contained TCRB CDR3s that were moderately but significantly shorter. These data did not resolve whether HLA type affects TCRB rearrangement.

This clone was seen a few times. Its antigen is as yet unknown. Sequenced material consisted of expressed TCRB transcripts (all of the isolated RNA was reverse transcribed). Assay used: immunoSEQ multiplex PCR; TCRdb lists only in-frame clones, some missing. The sample holds 300,000 to 350,000 clones; over 7% are singletons and the top ten take approximately 1%. The germline CDR1 and CDR2 sequences are SNHLY and FYNNEI. The CDR3 is 12 residues long. V was clipped by 8 bases and J by 4 bases, with 12 bases between them. What was sequenced was central memory CD4+ T cells from blood. The chain is built from TRBV2 and TRBJ2-7; unclear D gene. This sequence originates from a man younger than 45 with type 1 diabetes. The DNA for the CDR3 is TGTGCCAGCGGTGGAGATGGGTACGAGCAGTACTTC. Protein: CASGGDGYEQYF.